The following is a T cell receptor (beta chain) sequence with its context. The data were obtained in a study of Graves' ophthalmopathy and Graves' hyperthyroidism. V was cut by 4 bases and J by 0 bases, with 7 bases left in between. Germline V gene lookup returns CDR1 MNHEY and CDR2 SVGEGT. The CDR3 has 14 residues. Researchers took RNA transcripts and amplified TCR beta CDR3 regions from them. HTBI primers were employed in first-round RT-PCR, then a second-round multiplex PCR followed. Using its own MiXCR run on the multiplex PCR reads, TCRdb lists one record per CDR3 protein. The sample contains roughly 300,000 distinct CDR3 sequences, 15% to 20% of which appear only once. Patients with other autoimmune diseases, uncontrolled infections, pregnancy or lactation were excluded.

Sequencing input: peripheral blood. The receptor comes from an adult man with Graves' ophthalmopathy. The rearrangement links TRBV6-2 or TRBV6-3 to TRBJ2-4; D gene unclear. For the CDR3, the DNA is TGTGCCAGCAGTTCTTGGGGAGCCAAAAACATTCAGTACTTC. Translating it yields CASSSWGAKNIQYF.